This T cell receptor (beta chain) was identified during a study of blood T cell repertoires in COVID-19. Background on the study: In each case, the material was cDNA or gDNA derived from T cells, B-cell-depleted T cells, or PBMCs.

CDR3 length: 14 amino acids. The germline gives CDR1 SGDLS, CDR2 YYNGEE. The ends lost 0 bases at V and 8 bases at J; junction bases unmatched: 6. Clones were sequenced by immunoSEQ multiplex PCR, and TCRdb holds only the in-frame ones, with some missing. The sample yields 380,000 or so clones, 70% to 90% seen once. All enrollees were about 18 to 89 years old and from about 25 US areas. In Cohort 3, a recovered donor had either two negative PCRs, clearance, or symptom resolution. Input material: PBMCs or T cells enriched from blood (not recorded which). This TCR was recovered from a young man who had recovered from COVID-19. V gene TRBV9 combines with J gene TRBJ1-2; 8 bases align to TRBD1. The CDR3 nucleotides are TGTGCCAGCAGCGTAGTCGGACAGGGTGGAGGCTACACCTTC. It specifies CASSVVGQGGGYTF.